Listed below are T cell receptor beta chains from one sample, sequenced in a study of cytomegalovirus exposure and HLA in healthy donors. TCRdb's copy holds only in-frame clones and misses some; the assay was immunoSEQ multiplex PCR. The sample lists about 130,000 clones; roughly 85% were seen once. Sequenced: PBMCs. The receptor set was obtained from a man in his forties or fifties in good health and CMV-seropositive. Both conserved end residues are part of each CDR3. A D gene is named only where the DNA matches it firmly. Only part of the rows carry a size: once, few, many, or a class if the clone is expanded.

clone size: few
V gene: TRBV2
D gene: NA
J gene: TRBJ2-5
CDR3 protein: CASSEEAEETQYF
CDR3 DNA: TGTGCCAGCAGTGAGGAGGCGGAAGAGACCCAGTACTTC

clone size: NA
V gene: TRBV27
D gene: TRBD1
J gene: TRBJ1-2
CDR3 protein: CASSLHGTGEEGYTF
CDR3 DNA: TGTGCCAGCAGTTTACATGGGACAGGGGAGGAGGGCTACACCTTC

clone size: NA
V gene: TRBV19
D gene: NA
J gene: TRBJ1-5
CDR3 protein: CASSPDSTLYSNQPQHF
CDR3 DNA: TGTGCCAGTAGTCCCGACAGCACCCTGTATAGCAATCAGCCCCAGCATTTT

clone size: NA
V gene: TRBV6-5
D gene: NA
J gene: TRBJ2-1
CDR3 protein: CASSYSRYNEQFF
CDR3 DNA: TGTGCCAGCAGTTACTCGAGGTACAATGAGCAGTTCTTC

clone size: NA
V gene: TRBV28
D gene: NA
J gene: TRBJ1-3
CDR3 protein: CASSPMGSSGNTIYF
CDR3 DNA: TGTGCCAGCAGTCCGATGGGGAGCTCTGGAAACACCATATATTTT

clone size: NA
V gene: TRBV30
D gene: NA
J gene: TRBJ1-5
CDR3 protein: CAWSRGGALQPQHF
CDR3 DNA: TGTGCCTGGAGTCGCGGGGGCGCTTTGCAGCCCCAGCATTTT

clone size: NA
V gene: TRBV4-1
D gene: TRBD1
J gene: TRBJ2-2
CDR3 protein: CASSQPGTGDLNTGELFF
CDR3 DNA: TGCGCCAGCAGCCAACCCGGGACAGGGGACTTGAACACCGGGGAGCTGTTTTTT

clone size: NA
V gene: TRBV9
D gene: NA
J gene: TRBJ2-2
CDR3 protein: CASSETGSNTGELFF
CDR3 DNA: TGTGCCAGCAGCGAGACAGGATCGAACACCGGGGAGCTGTTTTTT

clone size: NA
V gene: TRBV28
D gene: TRBD2
J gene: TRBJ2-2
CDR3 protein: CASRPSGRGNTGELFF
CDR3 DNA: TGTGCCAGCAGGCCTAGCGGGAGGGGGAACACCGGGGAGCTGTTTTTT

clone size: NA
V gene: TRBV7-2
D gene: NA
J gene: TRBJ1-1
CDR3 protein: CASSLAYTNTEAFF
CDR3 DNA: TGTGCCAGCAGCTTAGCATACACGAACACTGAAGCTTTCTTT

clone size: NA
V gene: TRBV7-3
D gene: TRBD2
J gene: TRBJ2-7
CDR3 protein: CASSHGLAGVEEQYF
CDR3 DNA: TGTGCCAGCAGCCACGGACTAGCGGGAGTGGAAGAGCAGTACTTC

clone size: NA
V gene: TRBV10-1
D gene: TRBD1
J gene: TRBJ2-7
CDR3 protein: CASSFQGAGEQYF
CDR3 DNA: TGCGCCAGCAGTTTTCAGGGGGCCGGCGAGCAGTACTTC

clone size: NA
V gene: TRBV28
D gene: NA
J gene: TRBJ1-1
CDR3 protein: CASIPGGTEAFF
CDR3 DNA: TGTGCCAGCATCCCCGGGGGGACTGAAGCTTTCTTT